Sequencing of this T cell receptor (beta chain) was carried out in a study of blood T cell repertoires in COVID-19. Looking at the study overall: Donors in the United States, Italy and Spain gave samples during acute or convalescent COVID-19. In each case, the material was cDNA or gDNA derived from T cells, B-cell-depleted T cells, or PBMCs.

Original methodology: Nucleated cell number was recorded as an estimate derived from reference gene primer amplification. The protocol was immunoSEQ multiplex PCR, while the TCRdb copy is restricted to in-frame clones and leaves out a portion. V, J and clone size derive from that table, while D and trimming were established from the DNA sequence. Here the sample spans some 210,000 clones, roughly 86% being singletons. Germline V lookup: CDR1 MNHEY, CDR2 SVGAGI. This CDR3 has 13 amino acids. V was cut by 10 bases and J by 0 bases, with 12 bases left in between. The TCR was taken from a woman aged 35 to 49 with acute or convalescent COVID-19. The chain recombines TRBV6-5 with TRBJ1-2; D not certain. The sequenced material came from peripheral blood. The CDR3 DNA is TGTGCCACCTGGACTTCTCCTAACTATGGCTACACCTTC. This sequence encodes CATWTSPNYGYTF.